One and the same sample provided the 31 T cell receptor beta chains below, sequenced in a study of shared T cell receptors in the human thymus. The table came from immunoSEQ multiplex PCR; TCRdb's copy has only in-frame clones and leaves some out. The repertoire has 450,000 to 650,000 clones, around three quarters of them found once; the top ten carry 0.013%. This sample also belongs to another study, concerning human thymus T cells.

Sample: thymocytes. These receptors came from a boy younger than two with a congenital heart defect.

This rearrangement joins TRBV5-4 to TRBJ2-7; D perhaps matches TRBD2 (5 bases). CDR1 SGHNT and CDR2 YYREEE come from the germline V gene (reference sequence). Trimming stripped 4 bases from V and 3 bases from J, with 8 bases between. The CDR3 extends over 12 amino acids. Here the CDR3 reads CASSDGLYEQYF. DNA of the CDR3: TGTGCCAGCAGCGACGGACTCTACGAGCAGTACTTC.

A few counts support this clone. The CDR3 DNA reads TGTGCCAGCAGAAACCAGGGGGCGCGTGAAAAACTGTTTTTT. This encodes CASRNQGAREKLFF. This sequence joins TRBV6-5 and TRBJ1-4, with 8 positions matching TRBD1. The V gene's germline CDR1 is MNHEY and CDR2 SVGAGI. V trimming: 6 bases; J trimming: 7 bases; junction bases outside the gene matches: 7. CDR3 length: 14 residues.

The chain has TRBV27 and TRBJ2-2; 12 nucleotides agree with TRBD1. Germline V CDR1 and CDR2: MNHEY, SMNVEV (reference sequence). This CDR3 has 16 amino acids. The junction had 2 bases not matched to a gene; V was cut back by 2 bases and J by 4 bases. CDR3 nucleotide sequence: TGTGCCAGCAGTTTAGGGGACAGGGGGCTCACCGGGGAGCTGTTTTTT. Its protein is CASSLGDRGLTGELFF.

The V call is TRBV5-4, the J call TRBJ2-7; the D is unclear. The CDR3 loop spans 15 amino acids. Trimming pared 3 bases from V and 2 bases from J, leaving 15 bases between. Per the germline V gene, CDR1 is SGHNT and CDR2 is YYREEE (reference sequence). The CDR3 loop is CASSWKTEGAYEQYF. DNA of the CDR3: TGTGCCAGCAGCTGGAAGACGGAAGGAGCCTACGAGCAGTACTTC.

The chain carries TRBV29-1 and TRBJ2-7, with 10 bases lining up with TRBD2. CDR1 is SQVTM and CDR2 is ANQGSEA in the germline V gene. CDR3 size: 13 residues. Germline trimming cut 8 bases from V and 2 bases from J; bases unmatched to any gene: 6. CDR3 loop: CSRGLAGAYEQYF. CDR3 bases: TGCAGCCGTGGGCTAGCGGGGGCCTACGAGCAGTACTTC.

The CDR3 sequence: CASRNPRDNNQPQHF. DNA of the CDR3: TGTGCCAGCAGGAACCCCCGGGACAACAATCAGCCCCAGCATTTT. The chain carries TRBV7-2 and TRBJ1-5; D may be TRBD1 (6 bases). This CDR3 spans 15 amino acids. Germline V lookup: CDR1 SGHTA, CDR2 FQGNSA. V lost 6 bases and J lost 3, with 15 bases in between. Full variable domain (rest looked up from reference TRBV7-2 and TRBJ1-5): GAGVSQSPSNKVTEKGKDVELRCDPISGHTALYWYRQSLGQGLEFLIYFQGNSAPDKSGLPSDRFSAERTGGSVSTLTIQRTQQEDSAVYLCASRNPRDNNQPQHFGDGTRLSIL.

The chain uses TRBV11-2 and TRBJ2-5; a possible D gene is TRBD2 (6 bases). V gave up 5 bases and J gave up 5 bases, with 15 bases separating them. Germline loops: CDR1 SGHAT, CDR2 FQNNGV. This CDR3 contains 14 residues. Here the CDR3 reads CASSQRPGGETQYF. CDR3 nucleotide sequence: TGTGCCAGCAGCCAGAGGCCAGGAGGGGAGACCCAGTACTTC.

This clone was recorded a few times. The V and J genes are TRBV5-6 and TRBJ1-5; D is undetermined. V was pared by 2 bases and J by 5 bases, with 14 bases between. CDR1 SGHDT and CDR2 YYEEEE come from the germline V gene. The CDR3 totals 15 residues. As DNA, the CDR3 is TGTGCCAGCAGCTTTTACAGAGTTAAGGATCAGCCCCAGCATTTT. Its protein product is CASSFYRVKDQPQHF.

Concerning this clone: The same CDR3 arises from other DNA sequences in this sample as well. The chain couples TRBV15 to TRBJ2-7; a possible D gene is TRBD2 (5 bases). The V end lost 8 bases, the J end lost 0 bases, and 8 bases lay between the germline ends. Germline lookup yields CDR1 LNHNV and CDR2 YYDKDF (reference sequence). CDR3 length equals 12 residues. CDR3 nucleotides: TGTGCCACCCGGGGTAGCTCCTACGAGCAGTACTTC. Translated, it gives CATRGSSYEQYF.

The rearrangement links TRBV12-5 to TRBJ1-5; 10 bases are a match to TRBD1. V gave up 4 bases and J gave up 7 bases; unmatched junction bases: 19. Germline V gene sequence: CDR1 LGHNT, CDR2 FRNRAP. The CDR3 extends over 19 amino acids. DNA of the CDR3: TGTGCTAGTGGTTCTATTCATTGTCGGCCGGGACAGGGGAAGCAGCCCCAGCATTTT. It translates to CASGSIHCRPGQGKQPQHF.

The chain recombines TRBV15 with TRBJ2-7; TRBD2 matches at 8 bases. The germline CDR1 and CDR2 sequences are LNHNV and YYDKDF (reference sequence). J lost 0 bases, V lost 0 bases, and 10 bases had no gene match. This CDR3 is 18 amino acids long. This CDR3 reads CATSRDSDSGTSSYEQYF. As DNA, the CDR3 is TGTGCCACCAGCAGAGATTCGGACTCCGGGACTAGCTCCTACGAGCAGTACTTC.

With regard to this clone: The sample holds other DNA sequences that translate to the same CDR3. The V call is TRBV27, the J call TRBJ2-7; D is possibly TRBD2 (6 bases). Per germline, CDR1 MNHEY and CDR2 SMNVEV (reference sequence). This CDR3 contains 13 residues. V was trimmed by 5 bases and J by 3 bases, leaving 11 bases between them. The CDR3 DNA reads TGTGCCAGCAGTCCCCTCGGGGGCTACGAGCAGTACTTC. Translated: CASSPLGGYEQYF.

The chain has TRBV5-4 and TRBJ2-7, with 8 bases that match TRBD1. Germline V gives CDR1 SGHNT, CDR2 YYREEE (reference sequence). The CDR3 extends over 15 amino acids. V was clipped by 3 bases and J by 2 bases; unmatched bases: 7. DNA of the CDR3: TGTGCCAGCAGCTACCGACAGGGGACACCCTACGAGCAGTACTTC. Amino acid sequence: CASSYRQGTPYEQYF.

This clone occurred once. The V gene is TRBV6-1, the J gene TRBJ2-7, with D unresolved. With 10 bases removed from V and 3 bases from J, the gap between germline ends came to 10 bases. Looked up from germline, CDR1 is MNHNS and CDR2 is SASEGT. This CDR3 contains 11 residues. The CDR3 coding sequence is TGTGCCACCGACTCCCACTACGAGCAGTACTTC. Protein sequence: CATDSHYEQYF.

The chain employs TRBV4-1 and TRBJ2-1; 11 positions agree with TRBD2. There are 19 residues in the CDR3. From germline, CDR1 is MGHRA and CDR2 YSYEKL. The trim removed 0 bases at V and 2 bases at J, leaving 9 bases unmatched. CDR3 sequence reads: CASSQDRLAGGFTYNEQFF. In DNA form, the CDR3 reads TGCGCCAGCAGCCAAGATAGGCTAGCGGGAGGTTTCACCTACAATGAGCAGTTCTTC.

V is TRBV27 and J is TRBJ1-5; a possible D gene is TRBD1 (5 bases). Trimming stripped 5 bases from V and 0 bases from J, with 14 bases between. Germline values: CDR1 MNHEY, CDR2 SMNVEV (reference sequence). This CDR3 spans 16 amino acids. Written as DNA, the CDR3 is TGTGCCAGCAGTCCCGATACGGGGGATAGCAATCAGCCCCAGCATTTT. Translating gives CASSPDTGDSNQPQHF.

The V and J genes are TRBV11-2 and TRBJ2-7; D possibly corresponds to TRBD1 (7 bases). V was shortened by 0 bases and J by 3 bases, with 18 bases between the two germline ends. CDR3 length: 17 residues. Germline V gene sequence: CDR1 SGHAT, CDR2 FQNNGV. This CDR3 is CASSLEEPRGAHYEQYF. CDR3 DNA: TGTGCCAGCAGCTTAGAGGAGCCCAGGGGGGCTCACTACGAGCAGTACTTC.

The gene calls are TRBV5-8 and TRBJ2-3; TRBD2 aligns across 13 bases. CDR1 and CDR2 (germline): SGHTS, YDEGEE. J was trimmed by 2 bases and V by 3 bases; bases with no gene match: 9. This CDR3 has 18 residues. The DNA for the CDR3 is TGTGCCAGCAGCTCTACTAGCGGGAGGGTCCCGGTCACAGATACGCAGTATTTT. Protein sequence: CASSSTSGRVPVTDTQYF. The whole variable domain, remainder taken from reference TRBV5-8 and TRBJ2-3, is EAGVTQSPTHLIKTRGQQATLRCSPISGHTSVYWYQQALGLGLQFLLWYDEGEERNRGNFPPRFSGRQFPNYSSELNVNALELEDSALYLCASSSTSGRVPVTDTQYFGPGTRLTVL.

The CDR3 DNA is TGTGCCAGCAGCCCCTTGACAGGGGGCATCGACGAGCAGTACTTC. This encodes CASSPLTGGIDEQYF. The chain joins TRBV28 to TRBJ2-7; 10 bases align to TRBD1. After removal of 6 bases from V and 5 bases from J, the junction contained 10 bases not matched to a gene. This CDR3 comprises 15 residues. From germline, CDR1 is MDHEN and CDR2 SYDVKM. The variable domain in full, with the rest retrieved from reference TRBV28 and TRBJ2-7, is DVKVTQSSRYLVKRTGEKVFLECVQDMDHENMFWYRQDPGLGLRLIYFSYDVKMKEKGDIPEGYSVSREKKERFSLILESASTNQTSMYLCASSPLTGGIDEQYFGPGTRLTVT.

In its sample, this clone was seen a few times. The chain joins TRBV7-9 to TRBJ2-7; perhaps TRBD2 as D (6 bases). Germline V gives CDR1 SEHNR, CDR2 FQNEAQ (reference sequence). Trimming pared 5 bases from V and 5 bases from J, leaving 25 bases between. The CDR3 has 17 residues. The CDR3 DNA reads TGTGCCAGCAGCCCTGGGCGGAGGGGATTGTGGGGGAACGAGCAGTACTTC. Its translation: CASSPGRRGLWGNEQYF.

This rearrangement joins TRBV14 to TRBJ2-3; no clear D. The CDR3 spans 16 residues. Trimming shortened V by 0 bases and J by 0 bases, and 10 bases separated the two germline ends. CDR1 and CDR2 from the germline V gene are SGHDN and FVKESK. The CDR3 loop is CASSQERGASTDTQYF. CDR3 coding DNA: TGTGCCAGCAGCCAAGAACGCGGCGCTAGCACAGATACGCAGTATTTT.

A single count supports this clone. The V gene is TRBV5-1, the J gene TRBJ2-5; TRBD2 agrees at 8 bases. Germline loops: CDR1 SGHRS, CDR2 YFSETQ. After removal of 0 bases from V and 5 bases from J, the junction contained 12 bases not matched to a gene. The length of the CDR3 is 17 residues. The CDR3 DNA is TGCGCCAGCAGCTTGGATTTAACTAGCGGTAAAGGGGAGACCCAGTACTTC. Translated: CASSLDLTSGKGETQYF.

This chain links TRBV7-9 with TRBJ2-1; 8 bases are shared with TRBD2. The germline V gene has CDR1 SEHNR and CDR2 FQNEAQ (reference sequence). Trimming cost V 4 bases and J 1 base; bases outside gene matches: 3. The CDR3 is made up of 15 amino acids. The CDR3 sequence is CASSSGGGSYNEQFF. CDR3 coding DNA: TGTGCCAGCAGCTCCGGGGGGGGTTCCTACAATGAGCAGTTCTTC.

The chain joins TRBV5-1 to TRBJ2-2, with D possibly matching TRBD2 (7 bases). This CDR3 is built from 16 residues. Germline loops: CDR1 SGHRS, CDR2 YFSETQ. The V end lost 2 bases, the J end lost 2 bases, and 13 bases lay between the germline ends. CDR3 in DNA: TGCGCCAGCAGCTTCTGGGAGGGGGTTAACACCGGGGAGCTGTTTTTT. Encoded protein: CASSFWEGVNTGELFF.

The chain has TRBV15 and TRBJ2-3, with TRBD1 matching 10 bases. This CDR3 is 17 amino acids long. The J segment lost 3 bases and the V segment lost 0 bases, leaving 6 bases of the junction unmatched. The germline V gene has CDR1 LNHNV and CDR2 YYDKDF (reference sequence). DNA of the CDR3: TGTGCCACCAGCAGAGAAGGGAGGGACAGGGGTACAGATACGCAGTATTTT. It codes for CATSREGRDRGTDTQYF.

The J gene is TRBJ2-4, the V gene TRBV28; TRBD2 matches 9 bases. The CDR3 is 17 residues long. J was trimmed by 3 bases and V by 0 bases; bases with no gene match: 6. CDR1 and CDR2 (germline): MDHEN, SYDVKM. CDR3 residues: CASSLCSVAGDKNIQYF. CDR3 coding DNA: TGTGCCAGCAGTTTATGCTCGGTAGCGGGAGACAAAAACATTCAGTACTTC.

This clone was detected only a few times. J is TRBJ1-1 and V is TRBV2; D remains unclear. Trimming shortened V by 1 base and J by 2 bases, and 8 bases separated the two germline ends. The CDR3 spans 14 residues. The V gene's germline CDR1 is SNHLY and CDR2 FYNNEI. CDR3 coding DNA: TGTGCCAGCAGTGAAGGTGGCTTTAACACTGAAGCTTTCTTT. Its protein is CASSEGGFNTEAFF.

The genes are TRBV10-1 and TRBJ2-2, with 14 bases identical to TRBD2. Germline V gene lookup returns CDR1 WNHNN and CDR2 SYGVQD (reference sequence). Trimming cost V 4 bases and J 5 bases; bases outside gene matches: 9. The CDR3 totals 18 residues. The CDR3 nucleotides read TGCGCCAGCAGTGCCCTTACCGGGACTAGCGGGAGAACCGGGGAGCTGTTTTTT. It yields the protein CASSALTGTSGRTGELFF.

DNA of the CDR3: TGTGCCAGCAGTGAATCCCTTGAAGCTTTCTTT. Translating it yields CASSESLEAFF. This sequence joins TRBV2 and TRBJ1-1; no reliable D call. This CDR3 is built from 11 residues. V gave up 2 bases and J gave up 7 bases, with 5 bases separating them. In germline, CDR1 is SNHLY, CDR2 FYNNEI.

The genes are TRBV5-6 and TRBJ2-1; 9 positions match TRBD1. The CDR3 extends over 13 amino acids. Germline values: CDR1 SGHDT, CDR2 YYEEEE. J gave up 4 bases and V 5 bases, and 1 base lay outside the gene matches. In DNA form, the CDR3 reads TGTGCCAGCAGAGACAGGGGGTACAATGAGCAGTTCTTC. Residues: CASRDRGYNEQFF.

This clone came up a few times. CDR3 in amino acids: CASSPGTGGNEKLFF. CDR3 DNA sequence: TGTGCCAGCAGCCCCGGGACAGGGGGGAATGAAAAACTGTTTTTT. The V call is TRBV14, the J call TRBJ1-4, with 11 bases matching TRBD1. CDR3 length equals 15 residues. The V segment lost 4 bases and the J segment 5 bases; nucleotides outside the gene matches: 3. Germline lookup yields CDR1 SGHDN and CDR2 FVKESK.